This TCR beta chain was retrieved from a study of shared clonotypes between healthy human individuals. Selected positively for CCR7 and CD45RO-negative, naive CD8 cells excluded terminally differentiated effector memory CD45RA+ cells. Germline CDR1 is SGHNT and CDR2 is YENEEA. V lost 4 bases to trimming and J lost 5 bases; unmatched junction nucleotides: 7. The CDR3 runs to 14 residues. The authors distributed each subset's genomic DNA evenly over several immunoSEQ plates. Sorted-subset replicate PCR reactions were performed with about 200 ng DNA, corresponding to tens of thousands of T cell genomes. Sequencing was performed with immunoSEQ multiplex PCR; in TCRdb, only in-frame clones are kept and a portion is missing. In the table there are about 680,000 clones, roughly 94% of which are singletons. This clone came up once.

Specimen: naive CD8+ T cells sorted from blood. The clonotype originates from a young man in good health. This sequence joins TRBV11-3 and TRBJ2-7; TRBD1 matches 8 bases. The CDR3 coding sequence is TGTGCCAGCAGCTCCCGGACAGGGTGGGACGAGCAGTACTTC. It is translated as CASSSRTGWDEQYF.